This T cell receptor beta chain was obtained from a study of blood T cell repertoires in COVID-19. Study as a whole: Material from acute and convalescent COVID-19 was sourced from the United States, Italy and Spain. Nucleic acid was either cDNA or gDNA, and it came from T cells, B-cell-depleted T cells, or PBMCs.

The V and J ends lost 3 bases and 6 bases, in that order; junction bases with no gene match: 10. The CDR3 covers 16 residues. The germline CDR1 and CDR2 sequences are GTSNPN and SVGIG (reference sequence). In the source study's methods: Amplification with reference gene primers provided the estimates of nucleated cell counts. Assay used: immunoSEQ multiplex PCR; TCRdb lists only in-frame clones, some missing. V, J and clone size derive from that table, while D and trimming were established from the DNA sequence. The sample lists over 100,000 clones, over 70% seen once, with 6.6% in the top ten. The sample comprised peripheral blood. The chain couples TRBV30 to TRBJ2-2; 10 bases agree with TRBD2. The clonotype comes from a woman aged 45-65 years with acute or convalescent COVID-19. The CDR3 sequence is CAWSPSGTSEAGELFF. In nucleotides, the CDR3 is TGTGCCTGGAGCCCCTCCGGGACTAGCGAAGCCGGGGAGCTGTTTTTT.